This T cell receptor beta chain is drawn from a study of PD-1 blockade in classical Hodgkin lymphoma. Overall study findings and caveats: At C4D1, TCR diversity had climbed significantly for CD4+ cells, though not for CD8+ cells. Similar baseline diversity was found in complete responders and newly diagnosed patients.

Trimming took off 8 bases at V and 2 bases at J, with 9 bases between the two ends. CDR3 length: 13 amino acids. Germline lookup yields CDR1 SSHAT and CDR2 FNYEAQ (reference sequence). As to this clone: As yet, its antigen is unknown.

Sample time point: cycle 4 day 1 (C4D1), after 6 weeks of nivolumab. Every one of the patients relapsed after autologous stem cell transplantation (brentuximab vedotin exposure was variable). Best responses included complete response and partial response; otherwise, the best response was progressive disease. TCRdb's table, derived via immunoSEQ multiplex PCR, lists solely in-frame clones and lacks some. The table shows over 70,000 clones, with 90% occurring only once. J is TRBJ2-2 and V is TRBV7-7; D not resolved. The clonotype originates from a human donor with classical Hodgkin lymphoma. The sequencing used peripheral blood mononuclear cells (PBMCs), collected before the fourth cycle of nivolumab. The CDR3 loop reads CASALLNTGELFF. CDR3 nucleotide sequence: TGTGCCAGCGCCCTCCTTAACACCGGGGAGCTGTTTTTT.